The rows below give T cell receptor beta chains drawn from one sample of a study of neurological immune-mediated disorders. TCRdb called the 5' RACE reads again in MiXCR, with one record for every CDR3 protein. The data hold over 60,000 distinct CDR3 sequences, with roughly 5.5% observed a single time. Sequences were obtained from PBMCs. Every receptor here comes from a woman in her 30s with multiple sclerosis. CDR3s include the opening cysteine and the closing phenylalanine or tryptophan. The D gene is left open where the match is weak. Clone size is given for some rows only: seen once, a few or many times, or a class if the clone is expanded.

size	J	D	V	CDR3	DNA
NA	TRBJ1-1	NA	TRBV2	CASSVGRLNTEAFF	TGTGCCAGCAGTGTAGGCAGGTTGAACACTGAAGCTTTCTTT
many	TRBJ2-5	TRBD1	TRBV11-3	CASSSGQGNGETQYF	TGTGCCAGCAGCTCCGGACAGGGGAACGGGGAGACCCAGTACTTC
many	TRBJ1-4	NA	TRBV20-1	CSARVAGQNEKLFF	TGCAGTGCTAGAGTGGCCGGACAAAATGAAAAACTGTTTTTT
many	TRBJ2-3	NA	TRBV29-1	CSVEGGTDTQYF	TGCAGCGTTGAAGGTGGCACAGATACGCAGTATTTT
many	TRBJ2-4	NA	TRBV7-2	CASSFGEGIQYF	TGTGCCAGCAGCTTTGGCGAGGGCATTCAGTACTTC
many	TRBJ1-4	NA	TRBV5-1	CASRPRGDNEKLFF	TGCGCCAGCCGCCCCAGGGGAGATAATGAAAAACTGTTTTTT
NA	TRBJ2-1	NA	TRBV5-6	CASSFTWEVEQFF	TGTGCCAGCAGCTTCACATGGGAGGTGGAGCAGTTCTTC
many	TRBJ2-7	NA	TRBV5-6	CASSPGMGYEQYF	TGTGCCAGCAGCCCAGGGATGGGTTACGAGCAGTACTTC
many	TRBJ1-5	NA	TRBV20-1	CSARPFFDQPQNF	TGCAGTGCTAGGCCCTTCTTCGATCAGCCCCAGAATTTT
many	TRBJ2-2	TRBD2	TRBV24-1	CATSDFAGGGTGELFF	TGTGCCACCAGTGATTTTGCGGGGGGCGGCACCGGGGAGCTGTTTTTT